Listed here is a single T cell receptor (beta chain). Its antigen is undetermined. This sequence may be a read error, since a much larger clone differs from it by one base. Germline CDR1 reads SGHTS; CDR2 reads YDEGEE. The CDR3 covers 13 residues. V was clipped by 3 bases and J by 5 bases; unmatched bases: 1. This entry belongs to a study of beta chain features in type 1 diabetes. Study conclusions and caveats: Naive, central memory and Treg TCRB repertoires appeared more alike in patients than in healthy donors. For type 1 diabetes patients, VDJ junctions showed fewer insertions and more deletions.

Of the isolated RNA, all was reverse transcribed, and so the sequenced material was expressed TCRB transcripts. TCRdb's table, derived via immunoSEQ multiplex PCR, lists solely in-frame clones and lacks some. The data contain some 900,000 clones, under 20% of them seen just once; the ten biggest clones take up 0.023%. The sequence came from a woman aged 18 to 35 in good health. Sample: naive CD4+ T cells from blood. V is TRBV5-8 and J is TRBJ2-1; 8 bases agree with TRBD1. This chain's CDR3 is CASSSDRDNEQFF. CDR3 coding DNA: TGTGCCAGCAGCTCGGACAGGGACAATGAGCAGTTCTTC.